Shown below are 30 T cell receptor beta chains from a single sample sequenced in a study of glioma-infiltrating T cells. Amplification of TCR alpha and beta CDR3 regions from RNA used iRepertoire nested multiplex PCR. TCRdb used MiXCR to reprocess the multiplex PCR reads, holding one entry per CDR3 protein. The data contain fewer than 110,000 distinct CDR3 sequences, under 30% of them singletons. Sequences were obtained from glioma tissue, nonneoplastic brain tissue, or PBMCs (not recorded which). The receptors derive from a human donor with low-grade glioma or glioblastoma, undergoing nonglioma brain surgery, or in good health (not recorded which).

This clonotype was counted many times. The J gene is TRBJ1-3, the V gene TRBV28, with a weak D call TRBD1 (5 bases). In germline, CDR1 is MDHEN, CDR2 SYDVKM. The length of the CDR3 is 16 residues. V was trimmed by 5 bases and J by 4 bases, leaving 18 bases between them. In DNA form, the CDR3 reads TGTGCCAGCAGTCCCCGGGGATCAGGGTTCGGAAACACCATATATTTT. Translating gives CASSPRGSGFGNTIYF.

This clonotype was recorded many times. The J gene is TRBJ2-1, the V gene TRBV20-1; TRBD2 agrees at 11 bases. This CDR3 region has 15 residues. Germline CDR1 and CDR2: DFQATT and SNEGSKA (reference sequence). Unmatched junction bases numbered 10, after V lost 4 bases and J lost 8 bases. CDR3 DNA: TGCAGTGCTACTCAGACTAGCGGGGTTTTCGATGAGCAGTTCTTC. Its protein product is CSATQTSGVFDEQFF.

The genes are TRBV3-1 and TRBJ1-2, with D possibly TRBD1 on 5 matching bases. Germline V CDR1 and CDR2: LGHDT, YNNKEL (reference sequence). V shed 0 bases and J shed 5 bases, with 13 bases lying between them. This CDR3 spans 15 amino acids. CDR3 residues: CASSQDLMGDYGYTF. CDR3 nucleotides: TGTGCCAGCAGCCAAGACCTTATGGGGGATTATGGCTACACCTTC.

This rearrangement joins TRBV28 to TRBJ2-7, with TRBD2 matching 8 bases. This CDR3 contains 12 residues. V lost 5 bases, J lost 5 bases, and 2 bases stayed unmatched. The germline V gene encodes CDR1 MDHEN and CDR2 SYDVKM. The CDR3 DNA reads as TGTGCCAGCAGTGACGGGGGGGACGAGCAGTACTTC. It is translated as CASSDGGDEQYF.

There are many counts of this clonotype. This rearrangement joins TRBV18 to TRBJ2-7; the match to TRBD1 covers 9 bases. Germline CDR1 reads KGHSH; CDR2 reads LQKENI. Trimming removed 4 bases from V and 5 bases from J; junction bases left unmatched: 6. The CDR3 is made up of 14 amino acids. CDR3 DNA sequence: TGTGCCAGCTCACGCGGGACAGGGTCTGACGAGCAGTACTTC. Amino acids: CASSRGTGSDEQYF.

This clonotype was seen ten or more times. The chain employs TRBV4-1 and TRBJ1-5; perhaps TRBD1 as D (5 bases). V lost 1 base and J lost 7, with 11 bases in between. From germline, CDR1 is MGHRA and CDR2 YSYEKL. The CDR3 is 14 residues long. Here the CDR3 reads CASSQVGAGQPQHF. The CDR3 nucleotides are TGCGCCAGCAGCCAAGTAGGGGCTGGGCAGCCCCAGCATTTT.

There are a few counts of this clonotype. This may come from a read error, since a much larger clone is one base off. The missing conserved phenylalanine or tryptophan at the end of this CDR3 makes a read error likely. The CDR3 coding sequence is TGTGCCAGCAGGGAAGGGGGCCACACTGAAGCTTTCTCT. It encodes CASREGGHTEAFS. This chain links TRBV6-1 with TRBJ1-1; 7 nucleotides line up with TRBD1. This CDR3 is built from 13 residues. Germline assignment: CDR1 MNHNS and CDR2 SASEGT.

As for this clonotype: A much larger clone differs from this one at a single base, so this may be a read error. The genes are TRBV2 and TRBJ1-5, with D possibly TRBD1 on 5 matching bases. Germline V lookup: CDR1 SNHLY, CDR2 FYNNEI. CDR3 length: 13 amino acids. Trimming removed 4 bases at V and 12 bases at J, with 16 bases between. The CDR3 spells CASSAGWGNHQHF. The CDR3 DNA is TGTGCCAGCAGTGCCGGGTGGGGCAATCACCAGCATTTT. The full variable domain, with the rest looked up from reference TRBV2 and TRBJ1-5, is EPEVTQTPSHQVTQMGQEVILRCVPISNHLYFYWYRQILGQKVEFLVSFYNNEISEKSEIFDDQFSVERPDGSNFTLKIRSTKLEDSAMYFCASSAGWGNHQHFGDGTRLSIL.

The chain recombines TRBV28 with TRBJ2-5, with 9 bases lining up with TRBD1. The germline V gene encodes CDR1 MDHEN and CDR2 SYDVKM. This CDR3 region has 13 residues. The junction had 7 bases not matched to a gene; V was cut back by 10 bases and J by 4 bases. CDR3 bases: TGTGCCATGAGGGGACAGGGTGTAGAGACCCAGTACTTC. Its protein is CAMRGQGVETQYF.

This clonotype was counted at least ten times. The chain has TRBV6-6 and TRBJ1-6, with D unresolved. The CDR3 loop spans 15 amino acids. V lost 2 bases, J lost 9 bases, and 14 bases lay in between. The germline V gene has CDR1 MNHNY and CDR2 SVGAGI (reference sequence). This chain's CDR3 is CASSYDTLEFSPLHF. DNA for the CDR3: TGTGCCAGCAGTTACGACACCCTTGAATTTTCACCCCTCCACTTT.

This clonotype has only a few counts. In DNA form, the CDR3 reads TGTGCCAGTAGTATAGGGCCTGGCTACGAGCAGTACTTC. This gives the protein CASSIGPGYEQYF. This chain joins TRBV19 and TRBJ2-7; D is unresolved. This CDR3 has 13 amino acids. The germline V gene encodes CDR1 LNHDA and CDR2 SQIVND (reference sequence). The V end was cut by 1 base, the J end by 3 bases, with 7 bases between.

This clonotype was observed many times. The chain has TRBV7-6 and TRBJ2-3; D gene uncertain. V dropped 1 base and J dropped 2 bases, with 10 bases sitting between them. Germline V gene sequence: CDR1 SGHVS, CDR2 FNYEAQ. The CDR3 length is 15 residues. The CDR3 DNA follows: TGTGCCAGCAGCTTAGGGACCCAAACCACAGATACGCAGTATTTT. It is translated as CASSLGTQTTDTQYF.

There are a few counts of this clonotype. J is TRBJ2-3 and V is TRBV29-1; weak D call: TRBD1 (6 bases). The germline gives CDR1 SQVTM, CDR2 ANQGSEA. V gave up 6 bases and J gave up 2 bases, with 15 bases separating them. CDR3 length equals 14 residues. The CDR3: CSVETGLNTDTQYF. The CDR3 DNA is TGCAGCGTCGAAACAGGGTTAAACACAGATACGCAGTATTTT.

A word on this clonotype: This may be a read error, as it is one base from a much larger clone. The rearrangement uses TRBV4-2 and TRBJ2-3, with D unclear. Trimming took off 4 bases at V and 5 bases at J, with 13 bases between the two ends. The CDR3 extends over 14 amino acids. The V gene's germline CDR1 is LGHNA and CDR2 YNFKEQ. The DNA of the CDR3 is TGTGCCAGCAGCCTTGAGAGAGAGCAAGATACGCAGTATTTT. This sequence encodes CASSLEREQDTQYF.

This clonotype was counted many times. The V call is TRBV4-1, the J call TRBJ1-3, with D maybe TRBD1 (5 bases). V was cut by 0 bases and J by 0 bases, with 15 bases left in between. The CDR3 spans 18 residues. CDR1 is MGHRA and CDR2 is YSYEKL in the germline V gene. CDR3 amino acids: CASSQEGGRTNSGNTIYF. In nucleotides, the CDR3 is TGCGCCAGCAGCCAAGAGGGGGGACGCACCAACTCTGGAAACACCATATATTTT.

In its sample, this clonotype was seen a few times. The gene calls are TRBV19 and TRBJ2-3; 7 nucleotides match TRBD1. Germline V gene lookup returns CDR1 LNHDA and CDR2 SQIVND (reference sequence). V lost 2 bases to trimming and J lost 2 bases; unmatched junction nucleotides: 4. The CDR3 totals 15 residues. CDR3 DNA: TGTGCCAGTAGTATAAGAGGGGGCAACACAGATACGCAGTATTTT. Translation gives CASSIRGGNTDTQYF. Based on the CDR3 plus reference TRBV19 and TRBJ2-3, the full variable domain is DGGITQSPKYLFRKEGQNVTLSCEQNLNHDAMYWYRQDPGQGLRLIYYSQIVNDFQKGDIAEGYSVSREKKESFPLTVTSAQKNPTAFYLCASSIRGGNTDTQYFGPGTRLTVL.

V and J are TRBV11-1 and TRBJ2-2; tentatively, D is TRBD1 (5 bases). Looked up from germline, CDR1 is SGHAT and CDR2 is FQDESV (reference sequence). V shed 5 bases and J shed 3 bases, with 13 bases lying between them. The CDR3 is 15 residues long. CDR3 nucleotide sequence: TGTGCCAGCAGCCGTAGAGCAGGGTACACCGGGGAGCTGTTTTTT. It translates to CASSRRAGYTGELFF.

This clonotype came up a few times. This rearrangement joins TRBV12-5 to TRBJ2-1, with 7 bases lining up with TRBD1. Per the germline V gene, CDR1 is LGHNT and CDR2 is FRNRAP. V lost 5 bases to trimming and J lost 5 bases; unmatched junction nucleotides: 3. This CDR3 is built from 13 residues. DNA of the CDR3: TGTGCTAGTGGTCCTACAGGGGACAATGAGCAGTTCTTC. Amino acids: CASGPTGDNEQFF.

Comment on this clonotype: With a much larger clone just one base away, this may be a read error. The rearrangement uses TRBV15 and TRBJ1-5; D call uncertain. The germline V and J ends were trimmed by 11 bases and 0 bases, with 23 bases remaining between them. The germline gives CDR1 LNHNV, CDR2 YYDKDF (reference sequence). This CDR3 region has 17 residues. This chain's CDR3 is CAVSLAYGVDSNQPQHF. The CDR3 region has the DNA TGTGCCGTATCCCTTGCATATGGTGTGGATAGCAATCAGCCCCAGCATTTT.

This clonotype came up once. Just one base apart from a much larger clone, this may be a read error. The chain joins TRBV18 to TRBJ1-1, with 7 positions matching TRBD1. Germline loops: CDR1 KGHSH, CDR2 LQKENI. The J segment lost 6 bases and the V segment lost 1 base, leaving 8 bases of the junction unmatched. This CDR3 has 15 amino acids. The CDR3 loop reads CASSPLRQGNAEAFF. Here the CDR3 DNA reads TGTGCCAGCTCACCACTTCGACAGGGAAACGCTGAAGCTTTCTTT.

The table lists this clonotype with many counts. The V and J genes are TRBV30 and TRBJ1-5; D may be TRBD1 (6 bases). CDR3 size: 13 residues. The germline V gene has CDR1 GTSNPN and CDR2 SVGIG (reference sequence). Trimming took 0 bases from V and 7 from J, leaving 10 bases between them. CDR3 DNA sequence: TGTGCCTGGAGTGTGCAGGGGTGGCAGCCCCAGCATTTT. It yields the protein CAWSVQGWQPQHF.

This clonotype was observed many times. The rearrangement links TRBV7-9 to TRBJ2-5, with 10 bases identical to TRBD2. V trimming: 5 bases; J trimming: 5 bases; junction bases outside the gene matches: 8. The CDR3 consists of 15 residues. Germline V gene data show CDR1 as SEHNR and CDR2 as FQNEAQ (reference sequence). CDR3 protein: CASSLSGGPAETQYF. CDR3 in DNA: TGTGCCAGCAGCCTTAGCGGGGGGCCTGCGGAGACCCAGTACTTC. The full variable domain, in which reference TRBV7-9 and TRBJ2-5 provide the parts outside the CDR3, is DTGVSQNPRHKITKRGQNVTFRCDPISEHNRLYWYRQTLGQGPEFLTYFQNEAQLEKSRLLSDRFSAERPKGSFSTLEIQRTEQGDSAMYLCASSLSGGPAETQYFGPGTRLLVL.

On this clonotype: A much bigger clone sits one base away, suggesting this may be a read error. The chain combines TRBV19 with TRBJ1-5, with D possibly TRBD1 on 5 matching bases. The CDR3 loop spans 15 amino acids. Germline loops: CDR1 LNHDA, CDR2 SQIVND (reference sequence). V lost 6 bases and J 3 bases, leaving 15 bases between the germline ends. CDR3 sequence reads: CASRFPTGINQPQHF. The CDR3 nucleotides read TGTGCCAGTAGGTTCCCCACAGGAATCAATCAGCCCCAGCATTTT.

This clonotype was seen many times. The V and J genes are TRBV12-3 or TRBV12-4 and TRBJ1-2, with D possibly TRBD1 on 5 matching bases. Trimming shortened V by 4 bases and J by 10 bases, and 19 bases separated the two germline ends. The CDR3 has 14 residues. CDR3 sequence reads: CASSSGTTVLDYTF. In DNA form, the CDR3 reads TGTGCCAGCAGTTCCGGGACGACTGTATTAGACTACACCTTC.

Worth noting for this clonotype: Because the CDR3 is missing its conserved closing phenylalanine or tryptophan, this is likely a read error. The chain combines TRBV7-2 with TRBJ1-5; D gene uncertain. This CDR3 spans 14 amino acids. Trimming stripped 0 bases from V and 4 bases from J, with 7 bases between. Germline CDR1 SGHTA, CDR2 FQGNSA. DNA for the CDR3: TGTGCCAGCAGCTTAGCGAGTTTAAATCAGCCCCAGCATCTT. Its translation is CASSLASLNQPQHL.

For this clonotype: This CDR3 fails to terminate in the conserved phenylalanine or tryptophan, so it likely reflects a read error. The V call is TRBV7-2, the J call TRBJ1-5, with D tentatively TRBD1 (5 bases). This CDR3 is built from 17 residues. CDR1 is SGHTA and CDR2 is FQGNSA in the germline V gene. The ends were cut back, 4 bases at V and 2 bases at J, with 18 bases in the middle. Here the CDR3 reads CASSSSMATGGNQPQHS. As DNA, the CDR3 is TGTGCCAGCAGCTCGTCTATGGCTACAGGCGGCAATCAGCCCCAGCATTCT.

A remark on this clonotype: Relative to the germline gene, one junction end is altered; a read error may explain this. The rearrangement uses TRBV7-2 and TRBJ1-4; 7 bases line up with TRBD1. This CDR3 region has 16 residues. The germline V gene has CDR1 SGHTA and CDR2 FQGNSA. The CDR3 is CASSPNQGGTNQKLFF. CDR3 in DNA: TGTGCCAGCAGCCCCAACCAGGGGGGCACTAATCAAAAACTGTTTTTT.

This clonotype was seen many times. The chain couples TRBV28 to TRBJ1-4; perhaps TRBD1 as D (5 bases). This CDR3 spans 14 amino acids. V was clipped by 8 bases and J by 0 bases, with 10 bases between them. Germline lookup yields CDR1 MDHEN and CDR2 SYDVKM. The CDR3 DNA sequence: TGTGCCAGCGGGACGGCTGCAACTAATGAAAAACTGTTTTTT. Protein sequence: CASGTAATNEKLFF.

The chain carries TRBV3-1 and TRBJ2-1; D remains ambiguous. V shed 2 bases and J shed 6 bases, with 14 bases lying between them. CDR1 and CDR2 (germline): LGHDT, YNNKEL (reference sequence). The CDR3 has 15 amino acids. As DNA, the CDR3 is TGTGCCAGCAGCCAACCCAATGGAGCCCGCAATGAGCAGTTCTTC. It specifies CASSQPNGARNEQFF.

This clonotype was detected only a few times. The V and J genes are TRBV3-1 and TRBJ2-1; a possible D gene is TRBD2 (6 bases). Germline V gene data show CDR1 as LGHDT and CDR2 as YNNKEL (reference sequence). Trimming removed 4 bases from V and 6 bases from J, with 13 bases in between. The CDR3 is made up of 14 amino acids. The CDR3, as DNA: TGTGCCAGCAGCCCTAGACTAGTTGTCAATGAGCAGTTCTTC. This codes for CASSPRLVVNEQFF.